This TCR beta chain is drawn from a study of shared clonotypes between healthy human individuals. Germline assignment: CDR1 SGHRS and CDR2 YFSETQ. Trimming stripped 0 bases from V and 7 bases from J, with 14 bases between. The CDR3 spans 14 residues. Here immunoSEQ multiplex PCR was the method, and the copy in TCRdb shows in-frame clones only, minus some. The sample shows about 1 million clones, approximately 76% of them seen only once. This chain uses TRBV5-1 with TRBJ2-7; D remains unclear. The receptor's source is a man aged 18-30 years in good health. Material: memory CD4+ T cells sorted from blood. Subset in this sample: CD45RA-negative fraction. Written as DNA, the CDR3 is TGCGCCAGCAGCTTGGAAGGCAGGACCGAGGAGCAGTACTTC. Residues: CASSLEGRTEEQYF.